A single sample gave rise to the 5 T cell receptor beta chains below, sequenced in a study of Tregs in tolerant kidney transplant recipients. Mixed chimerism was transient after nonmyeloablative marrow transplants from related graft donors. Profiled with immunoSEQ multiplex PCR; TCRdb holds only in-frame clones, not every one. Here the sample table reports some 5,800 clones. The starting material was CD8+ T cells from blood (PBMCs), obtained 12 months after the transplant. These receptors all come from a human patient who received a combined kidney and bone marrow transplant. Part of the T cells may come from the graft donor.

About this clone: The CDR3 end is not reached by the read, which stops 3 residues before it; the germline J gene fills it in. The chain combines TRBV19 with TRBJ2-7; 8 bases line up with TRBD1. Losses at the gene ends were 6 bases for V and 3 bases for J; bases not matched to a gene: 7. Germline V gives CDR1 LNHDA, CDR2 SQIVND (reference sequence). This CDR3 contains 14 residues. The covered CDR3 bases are TGTGCCAGTAGATTGGACAGGGATCACTACGAG. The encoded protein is CASRLDRDHYE. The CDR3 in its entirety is CASRLDRDHYEQYF.

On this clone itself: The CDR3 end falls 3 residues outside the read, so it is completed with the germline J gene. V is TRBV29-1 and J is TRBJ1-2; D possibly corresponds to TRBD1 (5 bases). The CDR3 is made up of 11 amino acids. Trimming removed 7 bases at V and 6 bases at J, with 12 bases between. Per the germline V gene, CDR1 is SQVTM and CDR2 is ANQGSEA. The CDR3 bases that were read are TGCAGCGCGGACCCGGGGGATGGC. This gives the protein CSADPGDG. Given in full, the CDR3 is CSADPGDGYTF.

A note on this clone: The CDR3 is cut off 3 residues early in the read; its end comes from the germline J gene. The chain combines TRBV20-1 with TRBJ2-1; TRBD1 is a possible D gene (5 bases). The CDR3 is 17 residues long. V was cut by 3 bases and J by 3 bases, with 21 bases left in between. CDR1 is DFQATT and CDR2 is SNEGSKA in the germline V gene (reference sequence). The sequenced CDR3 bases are TGCAGTGCTAGGGGCTTGGGGCGGCACACCGTCTACAATGAG. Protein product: CSARGLGRHTVYNE. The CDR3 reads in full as CSARGLGRHTVYNEQFF.

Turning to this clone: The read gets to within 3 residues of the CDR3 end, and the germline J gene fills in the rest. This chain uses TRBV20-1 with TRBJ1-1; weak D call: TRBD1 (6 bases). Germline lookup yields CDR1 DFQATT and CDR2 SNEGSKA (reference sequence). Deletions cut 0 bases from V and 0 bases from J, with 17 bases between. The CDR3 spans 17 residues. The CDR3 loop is CSARDLNREAMNTEAFF. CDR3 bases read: TGCAGTGCTAGAGATCTAAACAGGGAGGCTATGAACACTGAA.

CDR3 residues: CASSSPGQQETQYF. Partial CDR3 DNA: TGTGCCAGTAGTTCGCCGGGACAGCAAGAGACC. This chain links TRBV19 with TRBJ2-5, with 7 bases matching TRBD1. The missing CDR3 end, 3 residues past where the read stops, is filled in from the germline J gene. The V segment lost 5 bases and the J segment 2 bases; nucleotides outside the gene matches: 5. This CDR3 contains 14 residues. Germline CDR1 LNHDA, CDR2 SQIVND (reference sequence).